These T cell receptor beta chains were read from a single sample in a study of tumor-infiltrating lymphocytes in primary liver carcinoma. One entry per CDR3 protein results from TCRdb running MiXCR on the multiplex PCR reads. The profile shows about 64,000 distinct CDR3 sequences, over 60% of them singletons. The specimen was liver tumor tissue from sampling region 4. The receptors here all came from a man in his forties with primary liver carcinoma and hepatitis B virus infection. CDR3s include the opening cysteine and the closing phenylalanine or tryptophan. D genes are given only for firm matches. Only part of the rows carry a size: once, few, many, or a class if the clone is expanded.

V	size	D	J	CDR3	DNA
TRBV12-3/TRBV12-4	many	-	TRBJ1-4	CASSLAGTEKLFF	TGTGCCAGCAGTTTAGCGGGAACTGAAAAACTGTTTTTT
TRBV12-3/TRBV12-4	few	TRBD1	TRBJ2-7	CASSCGQGANYEQYF	TGTGCCAGCAGTTGTGGACAGGGGGCGAACTACGAGCAGTACTTT
TRBV11-2	-	-	TRBJ1-1	CASSLTAFDIGAFF	TGTGCCAGCAGCTTAACGGCCTTTGACATTGGAGCTTTCTTT
TRBV10-3	few	TRBD1	TRBJ1-1	CAISSRDRGPEAFF	TGTGCCATCAGCTCGAGGGACAGAGGCCCTGAAGCTTTCTTT
TRBV6-2/TRBV6-3	-	-	TRBJ2-1	CASRRNGAGPNEQFF	TGTGCCAGCAGAAGGAACGGGGCAGGGCCCAATGAGCAGTTCTTC
TRBV4-2	many	TRBD1	TRBJ1-2	CASSQSGTGPHGYTF	TGTGCCAGCAGCCAATCCGGGACAGGGCCCCATGGCTACACCTTC
TRBV20-1	-	-	TRBJ2-2	CSARDPRGRTGELFF	TGCAGTGCTAGAGATCCTAGAGGGCGCACCGGGGAGCTGTTTTTT
TRBV4-2	-	TRBD2	TRBJ2-1	CASSRASSGLHEQFF	TGTGCCAGTAGCCGAGCGTCTAGCGGGCTACATGAGCAGTTCTTC
TRBV7-6	-	TRBD2	TRBJ2-5	CASSLVVAGYQETQYF	TGTGCCAGCAGCTTAGTAGTAGCGGGATACCAAGAGACCCAGTACTTC
TRBV4-1	-	TRBD1	TRBJ2-7	CASSPWDRASLHEQYF	TGCGCCAGCAGCCCATGGGACAGGGCTAGTTTGCACGAGCAGTACTTC
TRBV7-9	-	-	TRBJ2-3	CASSAHFEPQYF	TGTGCCAGCAGTGCACATTTTGAGCCCCAGTATTTT
TRBV6-6	many	TRBD1	TRBJ2-2	CASSIQGASTGELFF	TGTGCCAGCAGTATACAGGGGGCGAGCACCGGGGAGCTGTTTTTT
TRBV5-1	many	TRBD2	TRBJ2-7	CASSVGTSGSPEQYF	TGCGCCAGCAGCGTGGGGACTAGCGGGAGCCCCGAGCAGTACTTC
TRBV29-1	many	-	TRBJ2-2	CSVDTQGNTGELFF	TGCAGCGTTGATACGCAGGGGAATACCGGGGAGCTGTTTTTT
TRBV28	once	-	TRBJ2-7	CASSNSYEQYF	TGTGCCAGCAGCAACTCCTACGAGCAGTACTTC
TRBV5-1	many	-	TRBJ2-7	CASSWGVSYEQYF	TGCGCCAGCAGCTGGGGGGTCTCCTATGAGCAGTACTTC
TRBV11-1	-	-	TRBJ2-2	CASSTRQTNTVELFF	TGTGCCAGCAGCACGAGACAGACTAACACCGTGGAGTTGTTTTTT
TRBV6-1	few	-	TRBJ2-1	CASFPSYNEQFF	TGTGCCAGCTTTCCATCCTACAATGAGCAGTTCTTC
TRBV4-1	once	-	TRBJ1-1	CASGQRDTNTEASF	TGCGCTAGCGGCCAAAGGGACACGAACACTGAAGCTTCCTTT
TRBV11-2	-	TRBD2	TRBJ2-7	CASSAIFRLAGGQKPYEQYF	TGTGCCAGCAGCGCCATTTTCCGACTAGCGGGAGGGCAGAAACCCTACGAGCAGTACTTC
TRBV7-9	-	-	TRBJ2-1	CASNHSLSENDEQFF	TGTGCCAGCAATCACAGTTTATCCGAAAACGATGAGCAGTTCTTT
TRBV25-1	-	-	TRBJ2-7	CTSSTIEADEQYF	TGTACCAGCAGCACTATCGAAGCGGACGAGCAATACTTC
TRBV12-3/TRBV12-4	-	TRBD2	TRBJ2-1	CASSSRVAGMGEQFF	TGTGCCAGCAGTTCGAGAGTAGCGGGAATGGGTGAGCAGTTCTTC
TRBV7-9	-	-	TRBJ1-5	CASSTHFGPQHF	TGTGCCAGCAGCACACATTTTGGGCCCCAGCATTTT
TRBV29-1	once	-	TRBJ2-1	CSFVMAGLGEQFF	TGCAGCTTCGTCATGGCAGGCCTGGGGGAGCAGTTCTTC
TRBV11-2	-	TRBD2	TRBJ2-3	CDNSSGLAGVADTQYF	TGTGACAACAGTTCGGGACTAGCGGGAGTGGCAGATACGCAGTATTTT
TRBV30	many	-	TRBJ2-7	CAWSEQDLNSYEQYF	TGTGCCTGGAGTGAACAGGATCTAAACTCCTACGAGCAGTACTTC
TRBV6-2/TRBV6-3	once	TRBD1	TRBJ2-7	CASSLRDRARKQYF	TGTGCCAGCAGCCTCCGGGACAGGGCCCGCAAGCAGTACTTC
TRBV5-1	many	TRBD1	TRBJ2-2	CASSLWQGDTGELFF	TGCGCCAGCAGCTTGTGGCAGGGGGACACCGGGGAGCTGTTTTTT
TRBV5-6	many	-	TRBJ2-5	CASSLEASQEAQYF	TGCGCCAGCAGCTTGGAGGCTAGCCAAGAGGCCCAGTACTTC
TRBV29-1	-	-	TRBJ1-1	CSVAVGGNAEAFF	TGCAGCGTGGCGGTGGGCGGGAACGCTGAAGCTTTCTTT
TRBV11-2	-	TRBD2	TRBJ2-1	CASSPQWEGLTEQFF	TGTGCCAGCAGCCCCCAGTGGGAGGGATTGACTGAGCAGTTCTTC
TRBV14	-	TRBD2	TRBJ2-5	CASSHTGTSVPYF	TGTGCCAGCAGCCACACCGGGACTAGCGTTCCTTATTTC
TRBV18	few	TRBD1	TRBJ2-7	CASSPFSATGRTYEQYF	TGTGCCAGCTCACCATTCTCTGCGACAGGGCGGACCTACGAGCAGTACTTC
TRBV11-2	-	TRBD2	TRBJ2-1	CASSWSGIGYNGQSF	TGTGCCAGCAGCTGGAGCGGGATAGGGTACAATGGGCAGTCCTTC
TRBV29-1	-	-	TRBJ2-3	CSVVGQINQPQYF	TGCAGCGTTGTTGGTCAGATCAATCAGCCCCAGTATTTT
TRBV11-3	many	-	TRBJ2-3	CASSPGIQRALDTQYF	TGTGCCAGCAGCCCGGGGATCCAGCGGGCCTTGGATACGCAGTATTTT
TRBV14	-	TRBD2	TRBJ2-5	CASDHRSGSPQETHYF	TGTGCCAGCGACCATAGGAGCGGGAGCCCGCAAGAGACCCATTACTTC
TRBV5-1	-	TRBD1	TRBJ1-2	CASSLKPGTVYGYTF	TGCGCCAGCAGCTTGAAGCCCGGGACAGTGTATGGCTACACCTTC
TRBV6-4	many	TRBD1	TRBJ1-1	CASSPGGNTEAFF	TGTGCCAGCAGCCCAGGGGGGAACACTGAAGCTTTCTTT
TRBV19	few	-	TRBJ1-3	CASSAAAYSGNTIYF	TGTGCCAGTTCAGCGGCAGCATACTCTGGAAACACCATATATTTT
TRBV12-3/TRBV12-4	-	TRBD1	TRBJ2-7	CARSLGRGFAQGIDYDQYF	TGTGCCAGAAGTTTAGGCCGAGGGTTTGCACAGGGGATTGATTACGACCAGTACTTC
TRBV2	-	-	TRBJ2-7	CASSENRTVSYEQYF	TGTGCCAGCAGTGAGAATAGGACAGTCTCCTACGAGCAGTACTTC
TRBV18	-	TRBD1	TRBJ1-1	CASSPGQGAGNTEAFF	TGTGCCAGCTCACCGGGACAGGGGGCGGGGAACACTGAAGCTTTCTTT
TRBV7-9	-	TRBD1	TRBJ2-2	CASDLGQGVSGELFF	TGTGCCAGCGACCTGGGACAGGGTGTGTCCGGGGAGTTGTTTTTT
TRBV14	-	-	TRBJ2-1	CASSVWGAHNEHFF	TGTGCCAGCAGCGTCTGGGGGGCGCACAATGAGCACTTCTTT